The 12 T cell receptor beta chains listed next were all sequenced from one sample in a study of blood T cell repertoires in COVID-19. Clones were read by immunoSEQ multiplex PCR, and TCRdb kept only the in-frame ones, dropping some. This repertoire shows about 180,000 clones, around 83% found once; its top ten account for approximately 2.9%. Sequenced sample: peripheral blood. These receptors came from a woman aged 25-40 years with active or convalescent COVID-19.

The rearrangement links TRBV3-1 (or the pseudogene TRBV3-2) to TRBJ2-1; TRBD2 agrees at 7 bases. The V gene end was trimmed by 6 bases and the J gene end by 1 base; junction bases not matched to a gene: 6. Germline CDR1 and CDR2: LGHDT and YNNKEL (reference sequence). There are 15 residues in the CDR3. The CDR3 DNA is TGTGCCAGCAGTCCGACTAGCAGGTCCTACAATGAGCAGTTCTTC. This translates into CASSPTSRSYNEQFF.

The chain combines TRBV9 with TRBJ1-2, with D uncertain. The germline V gene has CDR1 SGDLS and CDR2 YYNGEE. With 0 bases removed from V and 4 bases from J, the gap between germline ends came to 16 bases. This CDR3 contains 16 residues. CDR3 sequence (DNA): TGTGCCAGCAGCGTAGAGCCGGGAGCCTCTCCCTATGGCTACACCTTC. It encodes CASSVEPGASPYGYTF.

The gene calls are TRBV5-8 and TRBJ1-1, with TRBD1 matching 9 bases. This CDR3 spans 14 amino acids. CDR1 is SGHTS and CDR2 is YDEGEE in the germline V gene. V trimming: 4 bases; J trimming: 3 bases; junction bases outside the gene matches: 4. CDR3 nucleotide sequence: TGTGCCAGCAGCAGGAACAGGGGGCACACTGAAGCTTTCTTT. Translating it yields CASSRNRGHTEAFF.

This clone came up once. This chain links TRBV14 with TRBJ1-2, with TRBD1 matching over 7 bases. Germline CDR1 is SGHDN and CDR2 is FVKESK. This CDR3 has 14 residues. J lost 4 bases, V lost 4 bases, and 6 bases had no gene match. CDR3 region: CASSPGTDPYGYTF. Here the CDR3 DNA reads TGTGCCAGCAGCCCGGGGACAGATCCCTATGGCTACACCTTC.

This chain uses TRBV2 with TRBJ1-5; a weak D match, TRBD1 (5 bases). The germline V gene encodes CDR1 SNHLY and CDR2 FYNNEI. The CDR3 covers 14 residues. The ends were cut back, 5 bases at V and 7 bases at J, with 15 bases in the middle. CDR3 coding DNA: TGTGCCAGCAGTAACCGGGGGGAAGGCCAGCCCCAGCATTTT. It is translated as CASSNRGEGQPQHF.

This chain links TRBV14 with TRBJ1-1, with no clear D. Germline CDR1 and CDR2: SGHDN and FVKESK. This CDR3 contains 14 residues. V was clipped by 6 bases and J by 1 base, with 12 bases between them. CDR3 region: CASRNGITNTEAFF. In nucleotides, the CDR3 is TGTGCCAGCAGAAACGGGATTACGAACACTGAAGCTTTCTTT. Filled out from reference TRBV14 and TRBJ1-1, the complete variable domain reads EAGVTQFPSHSVIEKGQTVTLRCDPISGHDNLYWYRRVMGKEIKFLLHFVKESKQDESGMPNNRFLAERTGGTYSTLKVQPAELEDSGVYFCASRNGITNTEAFFGQGTRLTVV.

The chain recombines TRBV11-2 with TRBJ1-2, with D maybe TRBD1 (6 bases). The CDR3 extends over 14 amino acids. Between the trimmed V and J ends, which lost 0 bases and 10 bases, there was a span of 15 bases. The germline V gene encodes CDR1 SGHAT and CDR2 FQNNGV. In nucleotides, the CDR3 is TGTGCCAGCAGCTTAGAAGTAGGGACAATGACCTACACCTTC. It specifies CASSLEVGTMTYTF.

The chain carries TRBV6-1 and TRBJ1-5; TRBD1 agrees at 9 bases. The junction had 6 bases not matched to a gene; V was cut back by 3 bases and J by 6 bases. The germline CDR1 and CDR2 sequences are MNHNS and SASEGT. The CDR3 has 15 amino acids. Here the CDR3 reads CASSEDRGQAQPQHF. CDR3 DNA sequence: TGTGCCAGCAGTGAGGACAGGGGTCAGGCTCAGCCCCAGCATTTT.

J is TRBJ2-7 and V is TRBV27; D gene ambiguous. The germline CDR1 and CDR2 sequences are MNHEY and SMNVEV (reference sequence). With 6 bases removed from V and 3 bases from J, the gap between germline ends came to 18 bases. This CDR3 is 15 amino acids long. CDR3: CASSSTQSGLYEQYF. CDR3 nucleotides: TGTGCCAGCAGCTCAACTCAATCGGGTCTCTACGAGCAGTACTTC.

The V and J genes are TRBV15 and TRBJ2-5; possible D gene TRBD2, 7 bases. CDR3 size: 15 residues. Germline values: CDR1 LNHNV, CDR2 YYDKDF (reference sequence). V lost 1 base and J lost 1, with 10 bases in between. The CDR3 coding sequence is TGTGCCACCAGCAGAGGCGGGGGCCCCCAAGAGACCCAGTACTTC. Amino acids: CATSRGGGPQETQYF.

In its sample, this clone was seen a few times. This chain joins TRBV27 and TRBJ1-6, with D possibly matching TRBD1 (6 bases). The V gene's germline CDR1 is MNHEY and CDR2 SMNVEV (reference sequence). The CDR3 contains 13 residues. Trimming removed 8 bases at V and 5 bases at J, with 10 bases between. CDR3 protein: CASSTGHNSPLHF. Written as DNA, the CDR3 is TGTGCCAGCTCGACAGGTCATAATTCACCCCTCCACTTT.

This chain uses TRBV19 with TRBJ1-1; D perhaps matches TRBD1 (5 bases). The V and J ends lost 6 bases and 1 base respectively, with 12 bases between them. The CDR3 totals 14 residues. CDR1 is LNHDA, CDR2 SQIVND, per germline (reference sequence). The CDR3 region is CASSSPTANTEAFF. CDR3 in DNA: TGTGCCAGTAGCAGCCCGACAGCGAACACTGAAGCTTTCTTT.